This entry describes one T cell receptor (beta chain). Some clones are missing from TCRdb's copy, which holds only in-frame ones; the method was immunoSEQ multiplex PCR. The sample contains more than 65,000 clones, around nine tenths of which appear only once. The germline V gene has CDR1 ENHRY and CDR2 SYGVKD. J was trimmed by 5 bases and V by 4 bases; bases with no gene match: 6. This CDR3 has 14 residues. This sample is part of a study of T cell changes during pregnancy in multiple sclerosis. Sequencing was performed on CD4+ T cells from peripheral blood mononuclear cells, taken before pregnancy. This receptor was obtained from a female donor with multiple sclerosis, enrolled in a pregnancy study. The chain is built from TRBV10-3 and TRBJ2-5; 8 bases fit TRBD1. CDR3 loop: CAISVSGGPETQYF. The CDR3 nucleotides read TGTGCCATCAGTGTTTCAGGGGGCCCTGAGACCCAGTACTTC.